This T cell receptor beta chain stems from a study of blood T cell repertoires in COVID-19 (dated by TCRdb to 2020 to 2022). Regarding the study in general: Samples covering the acute and convalescent phases of COVID-19 were provided by collaborators in the United States, Italy and Spain. The material from the prospective study consisted of cDNA or gDNA derived from T cells, B-cell-depleted T cells, or PBMCs. Subjects who had been exposed to COVID-19, were actively infected with it, or had recovered from it provided the deeply sampled blood TCRbeta repertoires that made up the dataset. A freely available public database, intended as a resource for researchers studying the immune response to SARS-CoV-2, is where the repertoires were released. The samples were drawn from the first 160 participants of the ongoing ImmuneRACE study and from 1,254 subjects provided by 6 global collaborators. Nearly every sample came with metadata listing a de-identified subject ID, COVID-19 status, age in years and sex. HLA class I and class II types, where available, came from metadata supplied by the sample provider rather than from assay-based typing.

Note on this clone: Its antigen is unknown. No base quality values were provided; no much bigger clone lies one nucleotide off.

Enrolling through a virtual design, the prospective study's participants ranged in age from roughly 18 to 95 years and lived across about two dozen United States geographic areas. In the prospective study, participants were assigned to cohorts based on the clinical history participants reported in a screening survey and a study questionnaire. Recovered participants in ImmuneRACE Cohort 3 were defined by two consecutive negative NP/OP PCR tests, clearance by a healthcare professional, or resolution of symptoms. In the prospective study, mobile phlebotomists collected whole blood, serum and a nasopharyngeal or oropharyngeal swab from each participant. Participants in the prospective study had the option to provide additional blood draws and questionnaires over a roughly two-month period. Before DNA extraction, prospective study blood samples were shipped either frozen or at room temperature. Overall results and qualifications from the work: The quantity of clinical and demographic metadata differed by source and by participant and was supplied without curation.

The germline V gene supplies CDR1 SGHNT and CDR2 YENEEA. The germline V end is reduced by 0 bases and the J end by 4 bases; junction bases left unmatched: 15. From cysteine to phenylalanine, the CDR3 is 20 amino acids long. Solely the CDR3 DNA is kept, with 60 bases framed from the first base. TCRbeta CDR3 regions were amplified from genomic DNA using the immunoSEQ Assay, a bias-controlled multiplex PCR. The original pipeline was this. Within the assay, amplification of reference gene primers was used to estimate how many nucleated cells each sample contained. Sequence reads were collapsed and filtered to measure the absolute abundance of every unique TCRbeta CDR3 rearrangement. For each sample, productive Simpson clonality was calculated as the square root of Simpson's diversity index over productive rearrangements. TCRdb re-hosts the immuneACCESS table, in-frame sequences only. Its copies lack some clones; in the studies checked, an unresolved V gene accounts for under half of them, and the cause for the rest is not known. V, J and clone size are those of that table, while D and trimming were read from the DNA. The sample data list 250,000 or so clones, and over 75% of these were observed just once. Around 1.7% of the sample rests with the top ten.

This clonotype was sampled from a man aged 40-49 years who had recovered from COVID-19. The sequenced sample consisted of PBMCs or T cells enriched from blood (not recorded which). This sequence uses TRBV11-3 and TRBJ2-1; 10 nucleotides in the junction match TRBD2. CDR3 region: CASSLDSPGLAANPYNEQFF. The bases read TGTGCCAGCAGCTTAGATTCCCCTGGACTAGCGGCCAACCCTTACAATGAGCAGTTCTTC.